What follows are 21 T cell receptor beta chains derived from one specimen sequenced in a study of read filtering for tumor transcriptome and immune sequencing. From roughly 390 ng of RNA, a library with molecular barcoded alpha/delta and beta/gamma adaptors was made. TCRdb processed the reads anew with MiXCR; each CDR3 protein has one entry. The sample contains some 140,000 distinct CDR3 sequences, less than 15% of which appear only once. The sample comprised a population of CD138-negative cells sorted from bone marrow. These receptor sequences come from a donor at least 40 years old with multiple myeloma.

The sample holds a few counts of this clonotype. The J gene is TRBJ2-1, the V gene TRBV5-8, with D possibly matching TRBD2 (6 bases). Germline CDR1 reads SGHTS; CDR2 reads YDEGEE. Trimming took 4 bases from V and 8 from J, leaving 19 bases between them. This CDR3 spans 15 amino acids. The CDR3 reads CASSDWTNQGDEQFF. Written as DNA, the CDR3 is TGTGCCAGCAGCGACTGGACTAACCAGGGCGATGAGCAGTTCTTC.

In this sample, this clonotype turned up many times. The CDR3 reads CASSLWEQRELYNEQFF. CDR3 coding DNA: TGTGCCAGCAGCTTATGGGAACAGCGGGAGTTATACAATGAGCAGTTCTTC. V is TRBV7-2 and J is TRBJ2-1; TRBD2 aligns across 8 bases. The CDR3 extends over 17 amino acids. Looked up from germline, CDR1 is SGHTA and CDR2 is FQGNSA. J lost 4 bases, V lost 2 bases, and 10 bases had no gene match.

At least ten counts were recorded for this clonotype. CDR3 amino acids: CASSYSKVQTNTGELFF. Here the CDR3 DNA reads TGTGCCAGCAGTTACTCGAAGGTCCAGACGAACACCGGGGAGCTGTTTTTT. The chain links TRBV6-2 or TRBV6-3 to TRBJ2-2, with no clear D. V was clipped by 0 bases and J by 0 bases, with 11 bases between them. Germline CDR1 and CDR2: MNHEY and SVGEGT. The CDR3 totals 17 residues.

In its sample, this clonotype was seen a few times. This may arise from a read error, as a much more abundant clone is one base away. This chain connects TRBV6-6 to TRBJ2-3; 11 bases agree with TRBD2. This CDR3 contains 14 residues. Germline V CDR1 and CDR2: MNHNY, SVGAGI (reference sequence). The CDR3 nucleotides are TGTGCCAGCAGTGAGACTAGCGGGGCAGATACGCCGTATTTT. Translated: CASSETSGADTPYF.

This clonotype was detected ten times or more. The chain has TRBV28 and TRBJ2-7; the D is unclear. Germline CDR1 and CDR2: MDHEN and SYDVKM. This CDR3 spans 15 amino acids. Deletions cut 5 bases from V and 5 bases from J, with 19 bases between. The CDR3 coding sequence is TGTGCCAGCAGTCCCCTCCAGGAATACGAGCACGAGCAGTACTTC. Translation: CASSPLQEYEHEQYF.

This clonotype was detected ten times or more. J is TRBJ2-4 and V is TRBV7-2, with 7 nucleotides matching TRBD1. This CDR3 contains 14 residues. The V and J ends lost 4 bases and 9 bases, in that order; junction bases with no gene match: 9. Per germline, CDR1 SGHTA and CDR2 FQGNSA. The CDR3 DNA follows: TGTGCCAGCAGCTCAGAAGGGGGCGCAGGCATTCAGTACTTC. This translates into CASSSEGGAGIQYF.

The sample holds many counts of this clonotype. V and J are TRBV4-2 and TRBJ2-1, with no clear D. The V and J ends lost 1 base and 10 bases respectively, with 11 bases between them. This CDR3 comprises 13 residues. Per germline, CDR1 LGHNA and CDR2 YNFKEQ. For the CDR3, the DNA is TGTGCCAGCAGCCAAGTAGACCACTCGGAGCAGTTCTTC. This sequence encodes CASSQVDHSEQFF.

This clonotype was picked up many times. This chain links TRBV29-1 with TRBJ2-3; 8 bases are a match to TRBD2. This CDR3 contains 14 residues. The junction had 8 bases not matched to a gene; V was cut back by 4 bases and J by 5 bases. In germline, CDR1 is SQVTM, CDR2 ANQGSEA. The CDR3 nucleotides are TGCAGCGTTGGATCGGGACTAGGCGTAGATACGCAGTATTTT. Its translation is CSVGSGLGVDTQYF.

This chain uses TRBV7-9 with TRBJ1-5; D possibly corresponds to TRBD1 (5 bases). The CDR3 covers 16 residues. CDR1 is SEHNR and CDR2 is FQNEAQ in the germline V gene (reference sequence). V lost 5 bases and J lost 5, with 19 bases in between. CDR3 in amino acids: CASSHNGPPGDQPQHF. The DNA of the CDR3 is TGTGCCAGCAGCCATAACGGACCCCCGGGGGATCAGCCCCAGCATTTT.

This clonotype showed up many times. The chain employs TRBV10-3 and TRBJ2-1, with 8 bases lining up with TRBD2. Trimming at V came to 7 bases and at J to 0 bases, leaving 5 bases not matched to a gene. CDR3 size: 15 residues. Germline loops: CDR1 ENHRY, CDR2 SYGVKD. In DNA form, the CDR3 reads TGTGCCATCAAGGAGGCGGGAGGCTCCTACAATGAGCAGTTCTTC. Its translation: CAIKEAGGSYNEQFF.

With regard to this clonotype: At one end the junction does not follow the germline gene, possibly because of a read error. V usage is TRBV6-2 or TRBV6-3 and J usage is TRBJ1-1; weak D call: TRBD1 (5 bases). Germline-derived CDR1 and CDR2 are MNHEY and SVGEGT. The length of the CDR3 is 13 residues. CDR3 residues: CASSYSWGTEALF. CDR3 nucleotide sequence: TGTGCCAGCAGTTACTCCTGGGGCACTGAAGCTCTCTTT.

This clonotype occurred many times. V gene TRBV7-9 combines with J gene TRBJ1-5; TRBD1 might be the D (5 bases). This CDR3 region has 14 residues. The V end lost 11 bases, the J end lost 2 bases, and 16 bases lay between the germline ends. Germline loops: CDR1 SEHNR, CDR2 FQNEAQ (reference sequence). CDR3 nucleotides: TGTGCCTCAACAGGAGGACGGGGCAATCAGCCCCAGCATTTT. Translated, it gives CASTGGRGNQPQHF.

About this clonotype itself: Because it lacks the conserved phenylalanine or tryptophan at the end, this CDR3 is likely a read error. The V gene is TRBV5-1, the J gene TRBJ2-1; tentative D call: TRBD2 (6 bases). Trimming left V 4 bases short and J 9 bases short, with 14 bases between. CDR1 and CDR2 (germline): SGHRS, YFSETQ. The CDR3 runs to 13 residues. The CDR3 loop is CASSVVGLSEQFS. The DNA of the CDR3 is TGCGCCAGCAGCGTGGTGGGACTCTCTGAGCAGTTCTCC.

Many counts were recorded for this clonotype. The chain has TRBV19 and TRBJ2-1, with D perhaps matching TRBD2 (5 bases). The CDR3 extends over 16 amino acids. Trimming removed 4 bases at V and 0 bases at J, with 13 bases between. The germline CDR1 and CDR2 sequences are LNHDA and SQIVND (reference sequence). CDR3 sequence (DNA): TGTGCCAGTAGTAACCGCCCGGGGAACTCCTACAATGAGCAGTTCTTC. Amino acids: CASSNRPGNSYNEQFF.

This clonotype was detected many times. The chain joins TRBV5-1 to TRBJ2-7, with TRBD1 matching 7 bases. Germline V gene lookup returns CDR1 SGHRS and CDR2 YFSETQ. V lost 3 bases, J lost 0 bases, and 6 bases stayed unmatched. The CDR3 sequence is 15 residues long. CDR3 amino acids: CASSSPRQGSYEQYF. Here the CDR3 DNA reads TGCGCCAGCAGCTCGCCCCGACAGGGCTCCTACGAGCAGTACTTC.

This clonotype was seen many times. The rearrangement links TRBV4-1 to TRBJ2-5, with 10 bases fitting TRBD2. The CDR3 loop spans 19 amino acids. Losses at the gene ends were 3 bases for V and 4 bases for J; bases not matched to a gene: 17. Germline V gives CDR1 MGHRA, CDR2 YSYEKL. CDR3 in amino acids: CASSHPGTSEREVSETQYF. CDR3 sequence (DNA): TGCGCCAGCAGCCACCCCGGGACTAGCGAGAGAGAGGTATCAGAGACCCAGTACTTC.

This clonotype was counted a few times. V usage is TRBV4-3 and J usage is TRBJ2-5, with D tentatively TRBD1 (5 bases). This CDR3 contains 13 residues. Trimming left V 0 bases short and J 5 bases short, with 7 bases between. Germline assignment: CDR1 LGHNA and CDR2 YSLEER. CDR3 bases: TGCGCCAGCAGCCAAGATCCAGGGGAGACCCAGTACTTC. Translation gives CASSQDPGETQYF.

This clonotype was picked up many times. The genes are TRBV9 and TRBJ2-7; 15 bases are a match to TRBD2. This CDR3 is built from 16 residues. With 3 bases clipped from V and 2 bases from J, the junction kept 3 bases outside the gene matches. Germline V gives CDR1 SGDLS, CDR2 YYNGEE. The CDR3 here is CASSGTSGREPYEQYF. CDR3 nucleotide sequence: TGTGCCAGCAGCGGGACTAGCGGGAGGGAGCCCTACGAGCAGTACTTC.

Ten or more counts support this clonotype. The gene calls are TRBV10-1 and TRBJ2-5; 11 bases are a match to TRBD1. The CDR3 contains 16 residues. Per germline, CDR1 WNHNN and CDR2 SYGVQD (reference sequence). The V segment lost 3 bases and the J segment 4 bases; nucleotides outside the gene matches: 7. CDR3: CASSDAGQGVRETQYF. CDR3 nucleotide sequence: TGCGCCAGCAGTGACGCGGGACAGGGGGTTCGAGAGACCCAGTACTTC.

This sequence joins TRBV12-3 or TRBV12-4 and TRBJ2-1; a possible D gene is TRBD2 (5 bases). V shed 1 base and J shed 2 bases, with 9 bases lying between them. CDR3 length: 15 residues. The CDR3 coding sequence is TGTGCCAGCAGTTTAGGGCTAGCCCCCTACAATGAGCAGTTCTTC. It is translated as CASSLGLAPYNEQFF.

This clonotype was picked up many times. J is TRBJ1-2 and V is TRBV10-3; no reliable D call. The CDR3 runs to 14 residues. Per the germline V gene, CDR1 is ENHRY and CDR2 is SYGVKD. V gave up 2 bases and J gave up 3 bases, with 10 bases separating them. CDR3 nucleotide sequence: TGTGCCATCAGTGAGCGCCAGCTTGACTATGGCTACACCTTC. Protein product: CAISERQLDYGYTF.